This entry concerns a single T cell receptor (beta chain). No antigen is known for it. Its ends do not fully match the called genes, so a read error is possible. Researchers ran the PCR with 60 Vbeta and 13 Jbeta primers. The data were produced by immunoSEQ multiplex PCR, yet TCRdb's version contains in-frame clones alone and is incomplete. The sample records approximately 160,000 clones, about 76% being singletons. The data originate from a study of cytomegalovirus exposure and HLA in healthy donors. Regarding the study as a whole: Most TCR beta V segments were productive about 90% or about 30% of the time in an earlier analysis. In a later analysis, specific HLA alleles were associated with approximately 17,000 TCR beta sequences at a 0.05 false discovery rate.

This CDR3 comprises 16 residues. CDR1 is GTSNPN and CDR2 is SVGIG in the germline V gene (reference sequence). The specimen was PBMCs. The TCR originated in a woman in her thirties or forties in good health and CMV-seropositive. The V and J genes are TRBV30 and TRBJ2-1; 14 nucleotides match TRBD2. The CDR3 DNA reads as TGTGCCTCGACCGGGACTAGCGGGAGCTCCTACAATGGGCAGTTCTTC. Protein sequence: CASTGTSGSSYNGQFF.